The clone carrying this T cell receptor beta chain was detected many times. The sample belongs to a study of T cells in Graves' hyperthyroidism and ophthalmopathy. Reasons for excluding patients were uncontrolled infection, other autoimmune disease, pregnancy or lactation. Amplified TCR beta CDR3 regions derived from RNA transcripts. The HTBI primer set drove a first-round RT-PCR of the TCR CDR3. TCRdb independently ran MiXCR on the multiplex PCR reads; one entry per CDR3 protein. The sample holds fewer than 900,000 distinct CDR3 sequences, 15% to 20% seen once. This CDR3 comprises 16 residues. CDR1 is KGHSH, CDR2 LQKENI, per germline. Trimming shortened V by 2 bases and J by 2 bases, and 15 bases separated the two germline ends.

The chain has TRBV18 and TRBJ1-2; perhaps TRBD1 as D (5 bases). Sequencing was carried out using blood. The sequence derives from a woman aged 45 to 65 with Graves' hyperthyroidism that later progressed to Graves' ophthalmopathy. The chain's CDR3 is CASSPGGALSNYGYTF. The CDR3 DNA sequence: TGTGCCAGCTCACCAGGAGGGGCCCTAAGCAACTATGGCTACACCTTC.